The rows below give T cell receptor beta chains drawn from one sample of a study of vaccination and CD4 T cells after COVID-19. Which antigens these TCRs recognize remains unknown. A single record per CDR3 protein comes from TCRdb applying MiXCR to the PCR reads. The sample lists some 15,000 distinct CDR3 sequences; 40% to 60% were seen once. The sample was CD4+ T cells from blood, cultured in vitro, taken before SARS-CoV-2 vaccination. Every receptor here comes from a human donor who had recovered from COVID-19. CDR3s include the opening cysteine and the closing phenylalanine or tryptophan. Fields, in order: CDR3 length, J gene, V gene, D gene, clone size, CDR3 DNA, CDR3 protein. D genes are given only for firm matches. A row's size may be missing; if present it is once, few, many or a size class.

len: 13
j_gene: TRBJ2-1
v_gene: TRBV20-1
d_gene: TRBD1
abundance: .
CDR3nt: TGCAGTGCTCTAGGGACAGGTTACAATGAGCAGTTCTTC
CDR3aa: CSALGTGYNEQFF

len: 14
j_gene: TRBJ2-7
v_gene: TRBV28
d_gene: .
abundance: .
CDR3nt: TGTGCCAGCAGTGAGACCCTAAGCTCCTACGAGCAGTACTTC
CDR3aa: CASSETLSSYEQYF

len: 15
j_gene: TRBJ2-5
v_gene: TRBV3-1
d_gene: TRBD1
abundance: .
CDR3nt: TGTGCCAGCAGCCAAGATCTTGGGACAGAAGAGACCCAGTACTTC
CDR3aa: CASSQDLGTEETQYF

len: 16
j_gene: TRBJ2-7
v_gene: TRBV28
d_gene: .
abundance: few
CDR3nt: TGTGCCAGCAGTTTTTCATTGAGGCGGGGCACCTACGAGCAGTACTTC
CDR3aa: CASSFSLRRGTYEQYF

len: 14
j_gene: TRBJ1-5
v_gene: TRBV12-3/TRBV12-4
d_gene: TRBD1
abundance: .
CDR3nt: TGTGCCAGCAGGACGGACAGGGGAAGTCAGCCCCAGCATTTT
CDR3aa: CASRTDRGSQPQHF

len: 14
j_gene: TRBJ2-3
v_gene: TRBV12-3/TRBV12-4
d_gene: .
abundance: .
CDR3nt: TGTGCCAGCAGTCGGGGACAAACCACAGATACGCAGTATTTT
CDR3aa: CASSRGQTTDTQYF

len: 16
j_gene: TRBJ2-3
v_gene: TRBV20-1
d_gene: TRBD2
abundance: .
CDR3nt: TGCAGTGCTAGAGTTAATAGCGGGAGGGCGCCTGCGACGCAGTATTTT
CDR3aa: CSARVNSGRAPATQYF

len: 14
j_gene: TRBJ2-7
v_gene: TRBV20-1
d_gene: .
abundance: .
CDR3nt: TGCAGTGCTAGTAGTGCGACAGCGTCCTACGAGCAGTACTTC
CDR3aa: CSASSATASYEQYF

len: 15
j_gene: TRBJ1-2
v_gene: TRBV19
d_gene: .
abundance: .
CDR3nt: TGTGCCAGTAGTCCCCGGCAGGGAGAGAACTATGGCTACACCTTC
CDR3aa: CASSPRQGENYGYTF

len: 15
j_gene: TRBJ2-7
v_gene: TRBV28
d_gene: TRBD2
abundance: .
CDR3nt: TGTGCCAGCATCCCCGCGGGAGCAGTCTCCTACGAGCAGTACTTC
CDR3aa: CASIPAGAVSYEQYF

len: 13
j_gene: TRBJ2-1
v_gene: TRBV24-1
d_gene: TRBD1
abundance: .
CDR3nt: TGTGCCACCAGTGACCGGACAGGGCTCGAGCAGTTCTTC
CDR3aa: CATSDRTGLEQFF

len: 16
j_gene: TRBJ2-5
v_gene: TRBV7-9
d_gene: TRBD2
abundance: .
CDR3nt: TGTGCCAGCAGCTTATTCAGCGGGAGGGTCCAAGAGACCCAGTACTTC
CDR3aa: CASSLFSGRVQETQYF

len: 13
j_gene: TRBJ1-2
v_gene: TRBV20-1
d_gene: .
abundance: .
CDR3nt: TGCAGTGCTAGGTACAGGATCCTATGGCTACACTACTTC
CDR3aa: CSARYRILWLHYF

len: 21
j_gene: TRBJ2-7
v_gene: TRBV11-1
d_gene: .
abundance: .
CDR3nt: TGTGCCAGCAGCCCCCTAAACAAGGGGCCCCGAACGACAGGCTACTCCTACGAGCAGTACTTC
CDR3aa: CASSPLNKGPRTTGYSYEQYF

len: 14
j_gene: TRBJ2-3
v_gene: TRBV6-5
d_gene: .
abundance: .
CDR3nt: TGTGCCAGCAGTTATGGACAGAGCACAGATACGCAGTATTTT
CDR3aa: CASSYGQSTDTQYF

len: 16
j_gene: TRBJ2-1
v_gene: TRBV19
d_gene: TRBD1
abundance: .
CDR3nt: TGTGCCAGCACTCCTGCGACAGGGAGCTCCTACAATGAGCAGTTCTTC
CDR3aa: CASTPATGSSYNEQFF

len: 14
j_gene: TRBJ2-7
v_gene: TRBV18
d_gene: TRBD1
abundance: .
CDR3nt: TGTGCCAGCTCACCAGGGACAGGGGGTAACGAGCAGTACTTC
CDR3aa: CASSPGTGGNEQYF

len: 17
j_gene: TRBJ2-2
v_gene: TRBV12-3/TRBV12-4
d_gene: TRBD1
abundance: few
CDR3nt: TGTGCCAGCAGTCCCTCACAGGGGGCTAGGAGGACCGGGGAGCTGTTTTTT
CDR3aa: CASSPSQGARRTGELFF

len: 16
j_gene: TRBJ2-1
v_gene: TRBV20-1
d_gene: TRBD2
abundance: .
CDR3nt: TGCAGTGCTCGAGGGACTAGCGGGAGCTCCTACAATGAGCAGTTCTTC
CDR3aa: CSARGTSGSSYNEQFF

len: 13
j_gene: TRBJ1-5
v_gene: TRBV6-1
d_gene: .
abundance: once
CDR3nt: TGTGCCAGTCGACCCTACCGCAATCAGCCCCAGCATTTT
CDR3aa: CASRPYRNQPQHF

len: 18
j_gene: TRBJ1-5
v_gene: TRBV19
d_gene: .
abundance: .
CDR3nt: TGTGCCAGTACCAGGGGCAGGGGATGGAGCATGAGCAATCAGCCCCAGCATTTT
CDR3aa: CASTRGRGWSMSNQPQHF

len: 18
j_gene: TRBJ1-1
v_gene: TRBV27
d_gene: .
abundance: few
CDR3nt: TGTGCCAGCAGTAGGGTGAGGGGACAAGGGGTCATGAACACTGAAGCTTTCTTT
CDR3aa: CASSRVRGQGVMNTEAFF

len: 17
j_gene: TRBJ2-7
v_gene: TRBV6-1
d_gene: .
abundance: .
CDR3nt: TGTGCCAGCAGGCCGTCGGCAGGGTTGTCCGGATCCTACGAGCAGTACTTC
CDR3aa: CASRPSAGLSGSYEQYF

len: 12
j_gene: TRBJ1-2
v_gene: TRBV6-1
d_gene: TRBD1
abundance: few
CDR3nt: TGTGCCAGCAGTAGGACAGGAGTAGGCTACACCTTC
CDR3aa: CASSRTGVGYTF

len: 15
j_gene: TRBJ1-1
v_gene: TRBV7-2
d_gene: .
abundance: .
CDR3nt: TGTGCCAGCAGCTTAGAGATGACGGGGAACACTGAAGCTTTCTTT
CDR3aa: CASSLEMTGNTEAFF

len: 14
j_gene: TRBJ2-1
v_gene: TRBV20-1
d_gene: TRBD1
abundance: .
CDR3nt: TGCAGTGCCGGGACAGGGGGACTTTACAATGAGCAGTTCTTC
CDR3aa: CSAGTGGLYNEQFF

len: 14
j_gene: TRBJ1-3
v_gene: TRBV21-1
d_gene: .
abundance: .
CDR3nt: TGTGCCAGCAGCCCCCAGGGGGCAGTAAACACCATATATTTT
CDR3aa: CASSPQGAVNTIYF

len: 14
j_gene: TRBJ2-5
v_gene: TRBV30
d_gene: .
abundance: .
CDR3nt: TGTGCCTGGAGTGAAATAGCCTCCCGTGAGACCCAGTACTTC
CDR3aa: CAWSEIASRETQYF

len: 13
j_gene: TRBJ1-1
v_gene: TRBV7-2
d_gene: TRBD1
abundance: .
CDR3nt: TGTGTCAGCAGCGGGACAGGGCGGGCTGAAGCTTTCTTT
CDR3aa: CVSSGTGRAEAFF

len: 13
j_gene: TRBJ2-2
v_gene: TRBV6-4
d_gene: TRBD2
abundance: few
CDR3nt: TGTGCCAGCAGTGAGCGGGAGACCGGGGAGCTGTTTTTT
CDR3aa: CASSERETGELFF

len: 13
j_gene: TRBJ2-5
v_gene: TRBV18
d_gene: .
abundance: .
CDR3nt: TGTGCCAGCTCACCAGTGGAGGAGGGGACCCAGTACTTC
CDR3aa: CASSPVEEGTQYF

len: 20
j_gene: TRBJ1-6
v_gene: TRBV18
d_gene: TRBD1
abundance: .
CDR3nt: TGTGCCAGCTCTCCCTCTCGACAGGGCCACCTCAGCTCCTATAATTCACCCCTCCACTTT
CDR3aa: CASSPSRQGHLSSYNSPLHF

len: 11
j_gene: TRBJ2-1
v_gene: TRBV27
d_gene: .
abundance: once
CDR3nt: TGTGCCAGCAGTGCGTACAATGAGCAGTTCTTC
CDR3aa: CASSAYNEQFF

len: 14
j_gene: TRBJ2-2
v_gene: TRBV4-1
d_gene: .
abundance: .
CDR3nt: TGCGCCAGCAGGACCTTCGCGAACACCGGGGAGCTGTTTTTT
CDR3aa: CASRTFANTGELFF

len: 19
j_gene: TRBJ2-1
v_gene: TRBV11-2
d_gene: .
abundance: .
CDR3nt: TGTGCCAGCAGCTTAGTTCCGGGACAAGGGTCAAGCTCCTACAATGAGCAGTTCTTC
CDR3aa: CASSLVPGQGSSSYNEQFF

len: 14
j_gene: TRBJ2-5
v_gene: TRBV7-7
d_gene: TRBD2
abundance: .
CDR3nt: TGTGCTAGCAGCTTAAGTCAGCGGGGGGAGACCCAGTACTTT
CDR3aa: CASSLSQRGETQYF

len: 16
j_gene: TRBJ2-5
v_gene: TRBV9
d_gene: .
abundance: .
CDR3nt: TGTGCCAGCAGCGTAGCGCTGGGGGGCTCGAGGGAGACCCAGTACTTC
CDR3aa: CASSVALGGSRETQYF

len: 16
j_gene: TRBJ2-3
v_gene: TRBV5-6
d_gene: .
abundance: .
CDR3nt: TGTGCCAGCAGCTTGGGCGTGCCCTCGTACACAGATACGCAGTATTTT
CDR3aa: CASSLGVPSYTDTQYF

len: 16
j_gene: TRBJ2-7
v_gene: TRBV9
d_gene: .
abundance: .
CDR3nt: TGTGCCAGCAGCGTAGGTGGGGACTGGGACTCCTACGAGCAGTACTTC
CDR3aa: CASSVGGDWDSYEQYF

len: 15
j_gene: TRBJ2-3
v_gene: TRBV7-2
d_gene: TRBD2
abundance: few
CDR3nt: TGTGCCAGCAGCTTAACGGGAGGGCCGTCGAGTACGCAGTATTTT
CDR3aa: CASSLTGGPSSTQYF

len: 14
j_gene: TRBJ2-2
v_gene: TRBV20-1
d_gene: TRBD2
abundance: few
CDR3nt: TGCAGTGCCTTTAGCGGGAGTGGGGCCGGGGAGCTGTTTTTT
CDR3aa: CSAFSGSGAGELFF